Listed here are 25 T cell receptor beta chains from one sample, sequenced in a study of T cell responses to AZD1222 COVID-19 vaccine (dated by TCRdb to about 2021). The time point label, as the study defines it: about 28 days (+/-7) after the second vaccine dose. Library method: the immunoSEQ multiplex PCR assay. TCRdb's version of the immuneACCESS table is confined to in-frame rearrangements and falls short of the full clone set. An unresolved V gene accounts for under half of the shortfall where checked; the remainder is of unknown origin. The sample profile shows roughly 150,000 clones; around 88% of them were found once. In total, the top ten clones hold 0.95% to 1.1% of the sample. This sample comprised peripheral blood, obtained 28 days after the second AZD1222 dose. All receptors come from an adult who received the AZD1222 COVID-19 vaccine.

V and J are TRBV3-1 (or the pseudogene TRBV3-2) and TRBJ2-4; the match to TRBD1 covers 8 bases. Losses at the gene ends were 4 bases for V and 2 bases for J; bases not matched to a gene: 4. CDR1 is LGHDT, CDR2 YNNKEL, per germline (reference sequence). This CDR3 region has 15 residues. The CDR3: CASSPRRGPKNIQYF. In nucleotides, the CDR3 is TGTGCCAGCAGCCCTCGCAGGGGGCCCAAAAACATTCAGTACTTC.

The chain has TRBV5-6 and TRBJ2-7, with D perhaps matching TRBD1 or TRBD2 (5 bases each). V was cut by 5 bases and J by 2 bases, with 17 bases left in between. This CDR3 has 15 amino acids. Germline assignment: CDR1 SGHDT and CDR2 YYEEEE. The CDR3 nucleotides read TGTGCCAGCAGTTCCCGTCGGCAGGGAGCCTACGAGCAGTACTTC. Translated, it gives CASSSRRQGAYEQYF.

The genes are TRBV3-1 (or the pseudogene TRBV3-2) and TRBJ2-3; the D is unclear. The V gene's germline CDR1 is LGHDT and CDR2 YNNKEL (reference sequence). The CDR3 spans 15 residues. Trimming stripped 4 bases from V and 2 bases from J, with 13 bases between. DNA of the CDR3: TGTGCCAGCAGCCTTAGCATAATTTTCACAGATACGCAGTATTTT. Translated: CASSLSIIFTDTQYF.

CDR3 region: CASSLGLGQPQHF. The CDR3 nucleotides are TGCGCCAGCAGCCTGGGACTAGGGCAGCCCCAGCATTTT. The gene calls are TRBV4-3 and TRBJ1-5; maybe TRBD1 (5 bases). Germline lookup yields CDR1 LGHNA and CDR2 YSLEER. The V end lost 4 bases, the J end lost 7 bases, and 11 bases lay between the germline ends. This CDR3 contains 13 residues.

This clone has only a few counts. CDR3 coding DNA: TGTGCCAGCAGCCCACACCCCGGGACAGGGGTAGGAGAGACCCAGTACTTC. It codes for CASSPHPGTGVGETQYF. This chain connects TRBV7-7 to TRBJ2-5; 10 nucleotides line up with TRBD1. J lost 4 bases, V lost 5 bases, and 13 bases had no gene match. Germline V gene data show CDR1 as SSHAT and CDR2 as FNYEAQ (reference sequence). The CDR3 length is 17 residues.

J is TRBJ2-7 and V is TRBV6-5, with D uncertain. V was clipped by 0 bases and J by 3 bases, with 15 bases between them. This CDR3 is built from 16 residues. Germline V gene data show CDR1 as MNHEY and CDR2 as SVGAGI. The CDR3 sequence is CASSYSRGTKNYEQYF. CDR3 bases: TGTGCCAGCAGTTACTCGAGAGGCACTAAGAACTACGAGCAGTACTTC.

The chain is built from TRBV4-2 and TRBJ2-7; no clear D gene. The CDR3 spans 15 residues. V was pared by 0 bases and J by 3 bases, with 12 bases between. Germline V CDR1 and CDR2: LGHNA, YNFKEQ. The CDR3 DNA is TGTGCCAGCAGCCAAGACCCTTTTGCAGACTACGAGCAGTACTTC. Protein sequence: CASSQDPFADYEQYF.

J is TRBJ1-1 and V is TRBV10-2; weak D call: TRBD1 (6 bases). The germline gives CDR1 WSHSY, CDR2 SAAADI. Trimming left V 6 bases short and J 0 bases short, with 11 bases between. This CDR3 has 14 amino acids. The CDR3 DNA reads as TGCGCCAGCAGGACAGGAGCGATGAACACTGAAGCTTTCTTT. It is translated as CASRTGAMNTEAFF.

The J gene is TRBJ1-2, the V gene TRBV6-4; 7 bases agree with TRBD1. Trimming removed 3 bases from V and 8 bases from J; junction bases left unmatched: 12. The germline V gene encodes CDR1 MRHNA and CDR2 SNTAGT. This CDR3 is built from 15 residues. The CDR3 spells CASSDIATGSKGYTF. The DNA of the CDR3 is TGTGCCAGCAGTGATATCGCGACAGGGAGTAAGGGCTACACCTTC.

The rearrangement uses TRBV7-6 and TRBJ1-1; a weak D match, TRBD1 (5 bases). Trimming left V 5 bases short and J 0 bases short, with 7 bases between. The germline V gene encodes CDR1 SGHVS and CDR2 FNYEAQ. This CDR3 has 13 residues. The CDR3 nucleotides are TGTGCCAGCAGCCGGGGGATGAACACTGAAGCTTTCTTT. Amino acids: CASSRGMNTEAFF.

V gene TRBV18 combines with J gene TRBJ2-2; D remains ambiguous. The ends were cut back, 2 bases at V and 6 bases at J, with 4 bases in the middle. The CDR3 length is 12 residues. Germline-derived CDR1 and CDR2 are KGHSH and LQKENI. CDR3 sequence (DNA): TGTGCCAGCTCACCAACGTCCGGGGAGCTGTTTTTT. This encodes CASSPTSGELFF.

This sequence joins TRBV18 and TRBJ1-2; unclear D gene. CDR1 is KGHSH, CDR2 LQKENI, per germline. The CDR3 length is 12 residues. V was pared by 4 bases and J by 6 bases, with 9 bases between. The CDR3 DNA reads as TGTGCCAGCTCACTCCAGGAACATGGCTACACCTTC. This codes for CASSLQEHGYTF. The variable domain in full, completed from reference TRBV18 and TRBJ1-2, reads NAGVMQNPRHLVRRRGQEARLRCSPMKGHSHVYWYRQLPEEGLKFMVYLQKENIIDESGMPKERFSAEFPKEGPSILRIQQVVRGDSAAYFCASSLQEHGYTFGSGTRLTVV.

The CDR3 protein is CASSYFQARGLKEQYF. The CDR3 coding sequence is TGTGCCAGCAGTTACTTCCAGGCCCGGGGCCTTAAAGAGCAGTACTTC. The rearrangement links TRBV6-5 to TRBJ2-7; possibly TRBD1 or TRBD2 for D (5 bases each). There are 16 residues in the CDR3. CDR1 is MNHEY, CDR2 SVGAGI, per germline. V was trimmed by 1 base and J by 7 bases, leaving 20 bases between them.

This clone was detected a few times. The V gene is TRBV15, the J gene TRBJ1-1, with D perhaps TRBD1 (6 bases). V shed 1 base and J shed 5 bases, with 23 bases lying between them. Per the germline V gene, CDR1 is LNHNV and CDR2 is YYDKDF (reference sequence). The CDR3 loop spans 18 amino acids. The CDR3 region has the DNA TGTGCCACCAGCAGAGGACTATTACAGGGTAGTCAAGTTACTGAAGCTTTCTTT. Translating gives CATSRGLLQGSQVTEAFF.

The V gene is TRBV9, the J gene TRBJ1-2; D is unresolved. Germline CDR1 reads SGDLS; CDR2 reads YYNGEE. The CDR3 runs 14 residues. V lost 0 bases and J 6 bases, leaving 12 bases between the germline ends. CDR3 region: CASSVARGSDGYTF. The DNA of the CDR3 is TGTGCCAGCAGCGTAGCACGGGGATCGGATGGCTACACCTTC.

This chain connects TRBV11-2 to TRBJ2-5, with D tentatively TRBD1 (6 bases). Germline CDR1 and CDR2: SGHAT and FQNNGV. Deletions cut 1 base from V and 4 bases from J, with 13 bases between. The CDR3 runs 15 residues. CDR3 protein: CASSLGQGLSETQYF. As DNA, the CDR3 is TGTGCCAGCAGCTTAGGGCAGGGGTTATCAGAGACCCAGTACTTC.

This chain connects TRBV6-5 to TRBJ2-1, with TRBD2 matching 9 bases. The CDR3 contains 15 residues. CDR1 and CDR2 (germline): MNHEY, SVGAGI. With 8 bases clipped from V and 5 bases from J, the junction kept 10 bases outside the gene matches. The CDR3 nucleotides are TGTGCCAGCCACCGCGCGGGGGGGTTAAACAATGAGCAGTTCTTC. Translated: CASHRAGGLNNEQFF.

The genes are TRBV7-8 and TRBJ1-2; TRBD1 matches at 8 bases. The junction had 15 bases not matched to a gene; V was cut back by 4 bases and J by 8 bases. The germline V gene encodes CDR1 SGHVS and CDR2 FQNEAQ. The CDR3 is made up of 16 amino acids. Written as DNA, the CDR3 is TGTGCCAGCAGCTCAACCAGACAGGGGCTAGGATCCGGCTACACCTTC. It codes for CASSSTRQGLGSGYTF.

This chain joins TRBV19 and TRBJ1-1; D is unclear. Deletions cut 7 bases from V and 1 base from J, with 13 bases between. The germline V gene encodes CDR1 LNHDA and CDR2 SQIVND (reference sequence). This CDR3 region has 14 residues. CDR3 DNA sequence: TGTGCCAGTACCATCCGGGCCGAGAACACTGAAGCTTTCTTT. This gives the protein CASTIRAENTEAFF. The full variable domain, with the rest looked up from reference TRBV19 and TRBJ1-1, is DGGITQSPKYLFRKEGQNVTLSCEQNLNHDAMYWYRQDPGQGLRLIYYSQIVNDFQKGDIAEGYSVSREKKESFPLTVTSAQKNPTAFYLCASTIRAENTEAFFGQGTRLTVV.

The chain is built from TRBV4-1 and TRBJ1-2; D is uncertain. The CDR3 is 12 amino acids. The V gene lost 0 bases and the J gene lost 5 bases, with 4 bases spanning the gap. From germline, CDR1 is MGHRA and CDR2 YSYEKL. CDR3 loop: CASSQDFYGYTF. The CDR3 DNA sequence: TGCGCCAGCAGCCAAGATTTTTATGGCTACACCTTC.

The rearrangement uses TRBV2 and TRBJ1-5; D ambiguous. This CDR3 comprises 12 residues. The germline V gene has CDR1 SNHLY and CDR2 FYNNEI. V was cut by 6 bases and J by 3 bases, with 6 bases left in between. This CDR3 reads CASRGANQPQHF. CDR3 bases: TGTGCCAGCAGGGGAGCCAATCAGCCCCAGCATTTT.

In this sample, this clone turned up once. This chain uses TRBV4-3 with TRBJ2-7, with D perhaps matching TRBD2 (6 bases). Trimming shortened V by 3 bases and J by 3 bases, and 18 bases separated the two germline ends. CDR3 length: 16 amino acids. Germline CDR1 reads LGHNA; CDR2 reads YSLEER. The CDR3 DNA follows: TGCGCCAGCAGCCACTCGGGACTTTCGGGTTACTACGAGCAGTACTTC. This sequence encodes CASSHSGLSGYYEQYF.

The rearrangement links TRBV6-6 to TRBJ1-1, with no clear D. V was shortened by 2 bases and J by 4 bases, with 5 bases between the two germline ends. The CDR3 loop spans 12 amino acids. The germline CDR1 and CDR2 sequences are MNHNY and SVGAGI (reference sequence). For the CDR3, the DNA is TGTGCCAGCAGTTACCGACCCACTGAAGCTTTCTTT. Residues: CASSYRPTEAFF.

The chain combines TRBV7-2 with TRBJ1-1, with a weak D call TRBD1 (6 bases). Trimming left V 0 bases short and J 3 bases short, with 17 bases between. This CDR3 comprises 17 residues. Looked up from germline, CDR1 is SGHTA and CDR2 is FQGNSA. The CDR3 sequence is CASSLALAGAGYTEAFF. Written as DNA, the CDR3 is TGTGCCAGCAGCTTAGCGCTGGCAGGGGCGGGATACACTGAAGCTTTCTTT. The full variable domain, with the rest looked up from reference TRBV7-2 and TRBJ1-1, is GAGVSQSPSNKVTEKGKDVELRCDPISGHTALYWYRQSLGQGLEFLIYFQGNSAPDKSGLPSDRFSAERTGGSVSTLTIQRTQQEDSAVYLCASSLALAGAGYTEAFFGQGTRLTVV.

This chain uses TRBV19 with TRBJ2-3; either TRBD1 or TRBD2 may supply D (7 bases each). This CDR3 has 13 amino acids. CDR1 and CDR2 from the germline V gene are LNHDA and SQIVND (reference sequence). V lost 4 bases and J 6 bases, leaving 11 bases between the germline ends. In DNA, the CDR3 is TGTGCCAGTAGTACCCAGGGGGGGGATACGCAGTATTTT. Protein product: CASSTQGGDTQYF.